This TCR beta chain stems from a study of neurological immune-mediated disorders. Broader study findings: Private repertoires in all groups were suggested by the finding that expanded clones across subjects shared no CDR3 amino acid sequences.

This clonotype was observed at least ten times. The antigen is not known. This CDR3 contains 16 residues. Germline V gives CDR1 MNHEY, CDR2 SVGEGT. The ends lost 3 bases at V and 8 bases at J; junction bases unmatched: 12. The making of cDNA relied on 5'RACE with 10-nucleotide random UMIs. TCRdb fed the 5' RACE reads into MiXCR, producing one record per CDR3 protein. The sample contains about 55,000 distinct CDR3 sequences, less than 4% of which appear only once. This TCR came from a man aged 55 to 70 with multiple sclerosis. J is TRBJ2-1 and V is TRBV6-2 or TRBV6-3; 8 bases align to TRBD2. The sequenced sample consisted of PBMCs. CDR3 amino acids: CASSYGAAGGGYEQFF. In DNA, the CDR3 is TGTGCCAGCAGTTATGGGGCTGCGGGAGGAGGCTATGAGCAGTTCTTC.